The 19 T cell receptor beta chains below come from one sample, sequenced in a study of T cells in Graves' hyperthyroidism and ophthalmopathy. It was RNA transcripts that yielded the amplified TCR beta CDR3 regions. The HTBI set primed first-round TCR CDR3 RT-PCR. TCRdb redid the calling of the multiplex PCR reads with MiXCR, one entry per CDR3 protein. This sample has around 340,000 distinct CDR3 sequences, with about 20% found just once. The material sequenced was blood. Every receptor here comes from a woman aged 50 to 60 with Graves' hyperthyroidism.

This clonotype was recorded a few times. The V and J genes are TRBV10-3 and TRBJ2-2; D tentatively fits TRBD1 or TRBD2 (5 bases each). The CDR3 has 16 amino acids. The germline V gene has CDR1 ENHRY and CDR2 SYGVKD. Trimming left V 4 bases short and J 2 bases short, with 14 bases between. CDR3 loop: CAISGGRLKNTGELFF. The CDR3, as DNA: TGTGCCATCAGTGGGGGACGCCTGAAAAACACCGGGGAGCTGTTTTTT.

This chain uses TRBV10-3 with TRBJ1-1; D is uncertain. The CDR3 totals 13 residues. V dropped 7 bases and J dropped 1 base, with 10 bases sitting between them. Germline V gene sequence: CDR1 ENHRY, CDR2 SYGVKD. The CDR3 DNA reads as TGTGCCATCACCGCCATAGCGAACACTGAAGCTTTCTTT. As protein: CAITAIANTEAFF.

The J gene is TRBJ1-1, the V gene TRBV20-1, with D possibly being TRBD1 (6 bases). Trimming pared 4 bases from V and 3 bases from J, leaving 12 bases between. The CDR3 has 13 residues. Per the germline V gene, CDR1 is DFQATT and CDR2 is SNEGSKA (reference sequence). CDR3: CSATTGSDTEAFF. Written as DNA, the CDR3 is TGCAGTGCTACTACAGGGTCGGACACTGAAGCTTTCTTT.

This clonotype was counted a single time. This chain links TRBV14 with TRBJ2-1; D remains ambiguous. Trimming took off 1 base at V and 14 bases at J, with 15 bases between the two ends. Germline V gene sequence: CDR1 SGHDN, CDR2 FVKESK. The CDR3 loop spans 13 amino acids. CDR3 DNA: TGTGCCAGCAGCCAAGGGGGTCGAGACTTTAAGTTCTTC. Amino acid sequence: CASSQGGRDFKFF.

This clonotype has ten or more counts. This chain connects TRBV18 to TRBJ1-1; 7 bases agree with TRBD1. This CDR3 contains 13 residues. Germline lookup yields CDR1 KGHSH and CDR2 LQKENI. The ends lost 7 bases at V and 3 bases at J; junction bases unmatched: 5. The CDR3 DNA reads as TGTGCCAGCTACGGGACAGCGGACACTGAAGCTTTCTTT. The encoded protein is CASYGTADTEAFF. The full variable domain, completed using reference TRBV18 and TRBJ1-1, is NAGVMQNPRHLVRRRGQEARLRCSPMKGHSHVYWYRQLPEEGLKFMVYLQKENIIDESGMPKERFSAEFPKEGPSILRIQQVVRGDSAAYFCASYGTADTEAFFGQGTRLTVV.

This clonotype was seen a few times. The rearrangement joins TRBV24-1 to TRBJ2-7, with 9 bases fitting TRBD1. This CDR3 comprises 14 residues. Germline CDR1 is KGHDR and CDR2 is SFDVKD. Unmatched junction bases numbered 6, after V lost 4 bases and J lost 6 bases. This CDR3 reads CATSEGTGSGEQYF. The CDR3 DNA reads as TGTGCCACCAGTGAGGGGACAGGGTCGGGCGAGCAGTACTTC.

J is TRBJ2-3 and V is TRBV4-1; D gene unclear. Germline assignment: CDR1 MGHRA and CDR2 YSYEKL. V was trimmed by 8 bases and J by 3 bases, leaving 15 bases between them. CDR3 length equals 14 residues. The DNA for the CDR3 is TGCGCCAGCGGACCGCCGGGTGGAACAGATACGCAGTATTTT. Translating it yields CASGPPGGTDTQYF.

Remarks on this clonotype: This could be a read error, since a much larger clone is one nucleotide away. V and J are TRBV5-1 and TRBJ2-1; the D gene is possibly TRBD2 (6 bases). The germline V gene encodes CDR1 SGHRS and CDR2 YFSETQ. The CDR3 contains 13 residues. CDR3 amino acids: CASSLGGADGQFF. DNA of the CDR3: TGTGCCAGCAGCTTGGGCGGGGCCGATGGGCAGTTCTTC.

This clonotype was recorded many times. This chain links TRBV5-1 with TRBJ2-2, with 8 bases lining up with TRBD1. The trim removed 2 bases at V and 6 bases at J, leaving 6 bases unmatched. Germline V gene lookup returns CDR1 SGHRS and CDR2 YFSETQ. This CDR3 has 15 amino acids. The CDR3 reads CASSLGQGIAGELFF. The CDR3 nucleotides are TGCGCCAGCAGCTTAGGACAGGGCATCGCCGGGGAGCTGTTTTTT.

This clonotype has a count of ten or more. The chain recombines TRBV2 with TRBJ1-1; TRBD1 matches 8 bases. This CDR3 region has 14 residues. Germline CDR1 SNHLY, CDR2 FYNNEI. J gave up 1 base and V 10 bases, and 8 bases lay outside the gene matches. CDR3 DNA: TGTGCCACAACAGGGGGAAAGCCGAACACTGAAGCTTTCTTT. Translating gives CATTGGKPNTEAFF.

The sample holds many counts of this clonotype. The chain has TRBV30 and TRBJ2-3; 8 bases line up with TRBD2. Germline trimming cut 0 bases from V and 7 bases from J; bases unmatched to any gene: 3. CDR1 and CDR2 (germline): GTSNPN, SVGIG (reference sequence). The CDR3 sequence is 13 residues long. This chain's CDR3 is CAWSVRGGNTQYF. The CDR3 DNA is TGTGCCTGGAGTGTTCGGGGGGGAAATACGCAGTATTTT.

This clonotype was seen ten or more times. The rearrangement joins TRBV9 to TRBJ1-1; D perhaps matches TRBD1 (6 bases). This CDR3 contains 15 residues. Trimming took 6 bases from V and 3 from J, leaving 18 bases between them. CDR1 SGDLS and CDR2 YYNGEE come from the germline V gene. CDR3 DNA: TGTGCCAGCATCCCCGTCGGGGGGCGGCACACTGAAGCTTTCTTT. As protein: CASIPVGGRHTEAFF.

This clonotype was recorded at least ten times. V and J are TRBV20-1 and TRBJ2-5, with D uncertain. The CDR3 extends over 15 amino acids. Germline loops: CDR1 DFQATT, CDR2 SNEGSKA (reference sequence). V was cut by 6 bases and J by 0 bases, with 17 bases left in between. CDR3 in DNA: TGCAGTGCGCCAGGTGGCGGTTGGTACCAAGAGACCCAGTACTTC. It codes for CSAPGGGWYQETQYF.

V usage is TRBV7-2 and J usage is TRBJ2-1, with 11 bases identical to TRBD2. The CDR3 is 15 amino acids. CDR1 is SGHTA, CDR2 FQGNSA, per germline. V trimming: 5 bases; J trimming: 9 bases; junction bases outside the gene matches: 9. In DNA, the CDR3 is TGTGCCAGCAGCCCCACTAGCGGGAGAGTTAGTGAGCAGTTCTTC. Protein sequence: CASSPTSGRVSEQFF.

This clonotype was found many times. V is TRBV18 and J is TRBJ2-1; no definite D call. V lost 3 bases and J 8 bases, leaving 14 bases between the germline ends. CDR3 length equals 14 residues. CDR1 is KGHSH and CDR2 is LQKENI in the germline V gene. The CDR3 spells CASSPAVVRDEQFF. The CDR3 nucleotides read TGTGCCAGCTCACCGGCAGTGGTTCGGGATGAGCAGTTCTTC.

This clonotype was counted at least ten times. The V call is TRBV12-3 or TRBV12-4, the J call TRBJ1-3; D not certain. The CDR3 contains 15 residues. V lost 5 bases and J 0 bases, leaving 11 bases between the germline ends. CDR3: CASSMDPSSGNTIYF. The CDR3 bases are TGTGCCAGCAGTATGGACCCCTCCTCTGGAAACACCATATATTTT.

CDR3 sequence: CASSFTVQVRHF. In DNA, the CDR3 is TGTGCCAGCAGTTTCACCGTCCAGGTACGGCATTTT. This chain uses TRBV28 with TRBJ1-5; D is ambiguous. The CDR3 length is 12 residues. The V gene's germline CDR1 is MDHEN and CDR2 SYDVKM. Trimming removed 3 bases at V and 15 bases at J, with 15 bases between.

Here the CDR3 reads CAREWDRGYGYTF. DNA for the CDR3: TGTGCCAGAGAGTGGGACAGGGGGTATGGCTACACCTTC. The chain employs TRBV2 and TRBJ1-2; 11 nucleotides match TRBD1. Germline CDR1 reads SNHLY; CDR2 reads FYNNEI. CDR3 length: 13 residues. Trimming removed 9 bases from V and 5 bases from J; junction bases left unmatched: 5.

This clonotype was counted at least ten times. V is TRBV28 and J is TRBJ1-1; possibly TRBD1 for D (5 bases). Trimming took off 6 bases at V and 7 bases at J, with 21 bases between the two ends. The CDR3 is 15 amino acids. CDR1 and CDR2 from the germline V gene are MDHEN and SYDVKM. CDR3 nucleotides: TGTGCCAGCAGCCCCATCGGGGGGAATAATAATGAAGCTTTCTTT. Protein sequence: CASSPIGGNNNEAFF.